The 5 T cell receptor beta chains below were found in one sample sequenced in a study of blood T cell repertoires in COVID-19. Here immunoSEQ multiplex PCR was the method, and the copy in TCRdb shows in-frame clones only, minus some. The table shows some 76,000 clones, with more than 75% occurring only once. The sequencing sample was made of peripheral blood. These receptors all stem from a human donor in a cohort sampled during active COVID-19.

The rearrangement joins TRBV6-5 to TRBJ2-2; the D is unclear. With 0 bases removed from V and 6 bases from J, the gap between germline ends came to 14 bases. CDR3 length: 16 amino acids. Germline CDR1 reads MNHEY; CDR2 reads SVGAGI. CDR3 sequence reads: CASSYSDTTRPGELFF. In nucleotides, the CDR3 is TGTGCCAGCAGTTACTCTGACACAACCCGGCCCGGGGAGCTGTTTTTT.

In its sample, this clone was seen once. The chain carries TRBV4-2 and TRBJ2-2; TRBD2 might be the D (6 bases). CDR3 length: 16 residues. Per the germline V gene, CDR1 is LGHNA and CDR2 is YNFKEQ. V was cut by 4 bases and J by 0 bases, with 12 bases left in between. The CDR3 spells CASSPPGGSNTGELFF. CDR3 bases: TGTGCCAGCAGCCCACCCGGGGGTTCGAACACCGGGGAGCTGTTTTTT.

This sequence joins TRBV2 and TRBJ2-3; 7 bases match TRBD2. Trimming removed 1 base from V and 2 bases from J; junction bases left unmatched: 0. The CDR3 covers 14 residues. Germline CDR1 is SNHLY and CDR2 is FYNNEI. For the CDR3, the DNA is TGTGCCAGCAGTGAAGGGGACTACACAGATACGCAGTATTTT. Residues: CASSEGDYTDTQYF.

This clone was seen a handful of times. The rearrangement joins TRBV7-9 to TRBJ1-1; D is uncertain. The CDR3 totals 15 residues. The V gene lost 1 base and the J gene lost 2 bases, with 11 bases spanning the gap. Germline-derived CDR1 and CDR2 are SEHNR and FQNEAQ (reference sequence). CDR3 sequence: CASSLDRTGNTEAFF. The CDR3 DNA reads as TGTGCCAGCAGCTTAGACCGGACGGGAAACACTGAAGCTTTCTTT.

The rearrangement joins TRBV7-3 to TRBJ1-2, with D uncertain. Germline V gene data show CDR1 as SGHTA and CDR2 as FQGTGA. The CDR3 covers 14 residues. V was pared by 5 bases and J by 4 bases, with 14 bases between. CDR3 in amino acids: CASSEGLGSYGYTF. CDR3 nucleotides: TGTGCCAGCAGCGAGGGCCTGGGAAGCTATGGCTACACCTTC. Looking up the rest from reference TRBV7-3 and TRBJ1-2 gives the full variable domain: GAGVSQTPSNKVTEKGKYVELRCDPISGHTALYWYRQSLGQGPEFLIYFQGTGAADDSGLPNDRFFAVRPEGSVSTLKIQRTERGDSAVYLCASSEGLGSYGYTFGSGTRLTVV.